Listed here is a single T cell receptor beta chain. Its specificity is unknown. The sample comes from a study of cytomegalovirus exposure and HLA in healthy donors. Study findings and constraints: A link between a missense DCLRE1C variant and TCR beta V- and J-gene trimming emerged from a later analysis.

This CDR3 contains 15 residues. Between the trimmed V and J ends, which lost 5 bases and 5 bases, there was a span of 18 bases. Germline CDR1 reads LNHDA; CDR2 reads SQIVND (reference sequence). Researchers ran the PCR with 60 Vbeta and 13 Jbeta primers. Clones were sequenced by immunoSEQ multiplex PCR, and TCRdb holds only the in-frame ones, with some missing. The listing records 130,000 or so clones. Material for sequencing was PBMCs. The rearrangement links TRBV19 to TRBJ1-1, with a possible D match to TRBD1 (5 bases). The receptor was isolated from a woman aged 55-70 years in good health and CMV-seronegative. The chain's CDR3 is CASSGRDWAFTEAFF. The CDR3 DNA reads TGTGCCAGTAGTGGACGGGACTGGGCTTTTACTGAAGCTTTCTTT.